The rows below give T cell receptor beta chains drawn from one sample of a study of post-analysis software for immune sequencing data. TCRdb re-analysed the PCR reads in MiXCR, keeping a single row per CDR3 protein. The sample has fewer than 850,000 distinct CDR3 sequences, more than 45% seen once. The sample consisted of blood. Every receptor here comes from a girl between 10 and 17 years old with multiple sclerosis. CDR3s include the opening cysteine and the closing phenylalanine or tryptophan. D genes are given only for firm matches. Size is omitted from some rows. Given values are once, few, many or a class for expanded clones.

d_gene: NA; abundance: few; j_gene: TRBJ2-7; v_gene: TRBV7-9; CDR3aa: CASSLVIGEQYF; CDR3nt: TGTGCCAGCAGCTTAGTAATAGGCGAGCAGTACTTC
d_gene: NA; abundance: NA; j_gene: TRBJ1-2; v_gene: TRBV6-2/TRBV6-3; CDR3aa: CASSTRRPSHYGYTF; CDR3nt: TGTGCCAGCAGTACCAGACGCCCGTCACACTATGGCTACACCTTC
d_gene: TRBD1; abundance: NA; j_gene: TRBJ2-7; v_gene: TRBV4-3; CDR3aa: CASSQDRTGGMYEQYF; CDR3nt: TGCGCCAGCAGCCAAGATAGGACAGGGGGTATGTACGAGCAGTACTTC
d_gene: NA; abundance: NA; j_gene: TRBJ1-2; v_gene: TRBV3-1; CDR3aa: CASSYGPQDGYTF; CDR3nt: TGTGCCAGCAGCTACGGGCCGCAGGATGGCTACACCTTC
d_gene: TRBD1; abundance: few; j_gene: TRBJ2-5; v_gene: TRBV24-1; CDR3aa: CATSDPGGAETQYF; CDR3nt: TGTGCCACCAGTGACCCAGGGGGCGCCGAGACCCAGTACTTC
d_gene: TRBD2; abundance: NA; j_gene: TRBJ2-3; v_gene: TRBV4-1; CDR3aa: CASSQDEASGATDTQYF; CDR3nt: TGCGCCAGCAGCCAAGATGAGGCTAGCGGGGCCACAGATACGCAGTATTTT
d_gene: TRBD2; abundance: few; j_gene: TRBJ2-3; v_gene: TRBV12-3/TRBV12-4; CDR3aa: CASSSGGRRTDTQYF; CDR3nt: TGTGCCAGCAGTTCCGGCGGGAGGCGAACAGATACGCAGTATTTT
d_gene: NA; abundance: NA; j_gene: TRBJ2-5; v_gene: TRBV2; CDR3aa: CASKEFPQETQYF; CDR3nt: TGTGCCAGCAAGGAGTTCCCCCAAGAGACCCAGTACTTC
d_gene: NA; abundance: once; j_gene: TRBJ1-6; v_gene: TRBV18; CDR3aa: CASSPLESNNSPLHF; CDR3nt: TGTGCCAGCTCACCATTGGAATCCAATAATTCACCCCTCCACTTT
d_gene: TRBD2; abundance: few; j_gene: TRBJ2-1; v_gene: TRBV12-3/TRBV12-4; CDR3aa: CASRPPASGKGGEQFF; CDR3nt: TGTGCCAGCAGGCCCCCAGCTAGCGGGAAAGGCGGTGAGCAGTTCTTC
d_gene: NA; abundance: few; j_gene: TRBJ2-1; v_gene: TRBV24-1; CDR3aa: CATSVGVGEQFF; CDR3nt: TGTGCCACCAGTGTTGGGGTCGGTGAGCAGTTCTTC